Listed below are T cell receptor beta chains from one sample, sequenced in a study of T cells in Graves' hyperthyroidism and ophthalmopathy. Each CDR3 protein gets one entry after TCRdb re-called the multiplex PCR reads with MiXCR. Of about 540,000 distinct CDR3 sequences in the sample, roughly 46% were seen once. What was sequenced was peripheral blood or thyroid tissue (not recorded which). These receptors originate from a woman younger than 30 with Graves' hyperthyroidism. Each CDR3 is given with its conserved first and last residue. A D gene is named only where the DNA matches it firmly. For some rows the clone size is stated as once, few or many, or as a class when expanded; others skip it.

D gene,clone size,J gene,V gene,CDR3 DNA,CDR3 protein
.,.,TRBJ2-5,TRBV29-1,TGCAGCGGATGGACGGGAAAGAAAGAGACCCAGTACTTC,CSGWTGKKETQYF
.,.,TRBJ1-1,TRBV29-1,TGCAGCCAGGCCGGGAGCACTGAAGCTTTCTTT,CSQAGSTEAFF
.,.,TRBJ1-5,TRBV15,TGTGCCACCAGCAGCCCCGACAGGCAGGTTCAGCCCCAGCATTTT,CATSSPDRQVQPQHF
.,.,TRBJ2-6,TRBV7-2,TGTGCCACCAAACCGGGTTCAGGGGCCAACGTCCTGACTTTC,CATKPGSGANVLTF
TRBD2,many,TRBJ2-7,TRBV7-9,TGTGCCAGCAGCCCCGGACTAGCGGGAGTCGAGCAGTACTTC,CASSPGLAGVEQYF
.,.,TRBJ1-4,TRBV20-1,TGCAGTGCGCTTGCGGGTTCTGCAACTAATGAAAAACTGTTTTTT,CSALAGSATNEKLFF
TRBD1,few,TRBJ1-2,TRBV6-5,TGTGCCAGCAGTTCGACAGGGGATGGAGGCTACACCTTC,CASSSTGDGGYTF
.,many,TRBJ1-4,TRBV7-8,TGTGCCAGCAGCTTAGCAGGGGGGGAGGAAAAACTGTTTTTT,CASSLAGGEEKLFF
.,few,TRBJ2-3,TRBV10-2,TGCGCCAGCAGGGCTAACTTCCACGATACGCAGTATTTT,CASRANFHDTQYF
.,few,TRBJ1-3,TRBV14,TGTGCCAGCAGTCGGACAGTGGGAAACACCATATATTTT,CASSRTVGNTIYF
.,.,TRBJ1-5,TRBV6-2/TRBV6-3,TGTGCCAGCATAAAACATGGTATGGGCAATCAGCCCCAGCATTTT,CASIKHGMGNQPQHF
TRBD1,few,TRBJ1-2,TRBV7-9,TGTGCCAGCAGGCCAACCCGGGACAGGGGCGGACGCTATGGCTACACCTTC,CASRPTRDRGGRYGYTF
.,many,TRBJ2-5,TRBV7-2,TGTGCCAGCAGCTTGGGACACGTCCAAGAGACCCAGTACTTC,CASSLGHVQETQYF
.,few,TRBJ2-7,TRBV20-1,TGCAGTGCTAGAGACCAGAGCTCCTACGAGCAGTACTTC,CSARDQSSYEQYF
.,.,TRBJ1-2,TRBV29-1,TGCAGCGGGACAGAAGGAGGCTACACCTTC,CSGTEGGYTF
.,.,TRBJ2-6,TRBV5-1,TGCGCCAGCAGCTTGGAGGGACCGAGCTCTGGGGCCAACGTCCTGACTTTC,CASSLEGPSSGANVLTF
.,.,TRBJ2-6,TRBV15,TGTGCCACCAGCGGCACGCAGGTTCCTTTCTCTGGGGCCAACGTCCTGACTTTC,CATSGTQVPFSGANVLTF
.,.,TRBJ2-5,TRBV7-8,TGTGCCAGTGACCTCACCGGGGAGACCCAGTACTTC,CASDLTGETQYF
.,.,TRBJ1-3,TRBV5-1,TGCGCCAGCAGCTTGGACCAGGGGCTCGGAAACACCATATATTTT,CASSLDQGLGNTIYF
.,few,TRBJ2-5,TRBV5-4,TGTGCCAGCAGCTTGGCCCTCAAAGGATGGGAGACCCAGTACTTC,CASSLALKGWETQYF
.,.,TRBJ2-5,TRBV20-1,TGCAGTGCCAGCAGTACCTTGGAGACCCAGTACTTC,CSASSTLETQYF
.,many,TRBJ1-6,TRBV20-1,TGCAGTGCTCGGCGGACAGATAATTCACCCCTCCACTTT,CSARRTDNSPLHF
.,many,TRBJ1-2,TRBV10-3,TGTGCCATCAGTGAACAGGATGGCTACACCTTC,CAISEQDGYTF
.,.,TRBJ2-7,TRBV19,TGTGCCAGTAGTAGGGAGAACTCCTACGAGCAGTACTTC,CASSRENSYEQYF
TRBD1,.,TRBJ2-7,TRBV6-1,TGTGCCAGCAGCTCCGACAGGGGGCGGGGGGAGCAGTACTTC,CASSSDRGRGEQYF
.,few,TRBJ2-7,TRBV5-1,TGCGCCAGCAGCTTGAAATCGGGCAGGGATTACTACGAGCAGTACTTC,CASSLKSGRDYYEQYF
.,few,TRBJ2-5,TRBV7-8,TGTGCCAGCAGCCCCGACTGGGGTGGGGAGACCCAGTACTTC,CASSPDWGGETQYF
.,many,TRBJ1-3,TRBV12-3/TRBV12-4,TGTGCCAGCAGCTTACAGGGCTCTGGAAACACCATATATTTT,CASSLQGSGNTIYF
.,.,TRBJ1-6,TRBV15,TGTGCCACCAGCAGAGAAGTAGGGTATAATTCACCCCTCCACTTT,CATSREVGYNSPLHF
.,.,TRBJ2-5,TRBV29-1,TGCAGCGTTGAAGGGACAATGGTAGAGACCCAGTACTTC,CSVEGTMVETQYF
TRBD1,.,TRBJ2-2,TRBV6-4,TGTGCCAGCATGGGACAGGGGATCACCGGGGAGCTGTTTTTT,CASMGQGITGELFF
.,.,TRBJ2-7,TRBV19,TGTGCCAGCCGAGAGGACCCCCACTACGAGCAGTACTTC,CASREDPHYEQYF
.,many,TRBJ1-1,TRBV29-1,TGCAGCGTATCATTCGGGCAATTCACTGAAGCTTTCTTT,CSVSFGQFTEAFF
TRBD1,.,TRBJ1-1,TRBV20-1,TGCAGTGCAACCGGGACAGGGAGGACTGAAGCTTTCTTT,CSATGTGRTEAFF
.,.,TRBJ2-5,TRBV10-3,TGTGCCATCAGAGCCGAAACCCAGTACTTC,CAIRAETQYF
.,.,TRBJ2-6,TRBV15,TGTGCCACCAGCGGACACCGCTCTGGGGCCAACGTCCTGACTTTC,CATSGHRSGANVLTF
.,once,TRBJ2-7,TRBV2,TGTGCCAGCAGTGAGAGTGGGACAAGGGGTGCGGAGCAGTACTTC,CASSESGTRGAEQYF
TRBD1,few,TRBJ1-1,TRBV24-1,TGTGCCACCAGTCCAGCCGGGACAGGGAACACTGAAGCTTTCTTT,CATSPAGTGNTEAFF
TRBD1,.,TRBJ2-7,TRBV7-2,TGTGCCAGCGCCCGATCTCCGGACAGGGCTCTCGAGCAGTACTTC,CASARSPDRALEQYF
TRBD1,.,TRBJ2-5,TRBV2,TGTGCCAGCAGTGGGGGGACAGGGGGAGGAGAGACCCAGTACTTC,CASSGGTGGGETQYF
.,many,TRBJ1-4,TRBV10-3,TGTGCCATCAGTGTGGATAAGGATGAAAAACTGTTTTTT,CAISVDKDEKLFF
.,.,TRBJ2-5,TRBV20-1,TGCAGTGCGGGACCAGAAGAGACCCAGTACTTC,CSAGPEETQYF
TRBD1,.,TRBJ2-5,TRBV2,TGTGCCAGCAGTCCCCGGGACAGGGCTGCTGGTGAGACCCAGTACTTC,CASSPRDRAAGETQYF
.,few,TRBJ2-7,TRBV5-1,TGCGCCAGCAGCGAGAGATCCTTCTACGAGCAGTACTTC,CASSERSFYEQYF
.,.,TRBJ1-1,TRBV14,TGTGCCAGCAGCCTTAAGGGGGTTTTGAACACTGAAGCTTTCTTT,CASSLKGVLNTEAFF
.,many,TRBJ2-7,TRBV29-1,TGCAGCGTTGAAAAGCCAGGTACATCTTTCGGGCAGTACTTC,CSVEKPGTSFGQYF
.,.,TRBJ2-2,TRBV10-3,.,CAISEGVGPGSCFF
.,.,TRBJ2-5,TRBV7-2,TGTGCCAGCAGCTTAGGCGGGACAACCCAAGAGACCCAGTACTTC,CASSLGGTTQETQYF
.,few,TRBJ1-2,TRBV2,TGTGCCAGCAGCCCAGGGGCAAGCTATGGCTACACCTTC,CASSPGASYGYTF
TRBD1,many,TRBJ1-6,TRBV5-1,TGCGCCAGCAGCTTGGGACAGGGTGGCAATTCACCCCTCCACTTT,CASSLGQGGNSPLHF
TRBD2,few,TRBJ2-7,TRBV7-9,TGTGCCAGCAGCTTAGAGGGAGGGGACTCCTACGAGCAGTACTTC,CASSLEGGDSYEQYF
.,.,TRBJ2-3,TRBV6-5,TGTGCCAGCTCCCTTGGGGGGATGGGAACAGATACGCAGTATTTT,CASSLGGMGTDTQYF
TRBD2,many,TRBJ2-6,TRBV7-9,TGTGCCAGCAGCTTAGCGCCTAGCGGGAGTCTCTCTGGGGCCAACGTCCTGACTTTC,CASSLAPSGSLSGANVLTF
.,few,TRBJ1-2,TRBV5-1,TGCGCCAGCAGCTTTGGTGGTAGGGGGGCCCTGGCCTTCTTC,CASSFGGRGALAFF
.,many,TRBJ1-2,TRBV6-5,TGTGCCAGCAGTTACGTCAAAGGCGGGGGCTACACCTTC,CASSYVKGGGYTF
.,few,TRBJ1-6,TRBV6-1,TGTGCCAGCAGTGAAGGGACCCAAGAAAATTCACCCCTCCACTTT,CASSEGTQENSPLHF